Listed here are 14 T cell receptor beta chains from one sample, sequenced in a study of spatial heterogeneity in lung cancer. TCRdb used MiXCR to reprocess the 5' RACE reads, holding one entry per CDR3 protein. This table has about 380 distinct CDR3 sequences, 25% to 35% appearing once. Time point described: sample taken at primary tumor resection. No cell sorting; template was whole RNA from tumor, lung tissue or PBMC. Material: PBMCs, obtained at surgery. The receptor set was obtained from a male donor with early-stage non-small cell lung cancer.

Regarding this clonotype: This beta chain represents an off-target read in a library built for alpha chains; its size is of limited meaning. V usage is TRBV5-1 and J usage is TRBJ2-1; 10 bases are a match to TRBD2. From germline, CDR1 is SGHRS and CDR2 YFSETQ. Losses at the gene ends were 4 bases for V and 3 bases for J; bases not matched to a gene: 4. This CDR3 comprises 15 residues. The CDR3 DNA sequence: TGCGCCAGCAGCCCCCTAGCGGGAGTCTACAATGAGCAGTTCTTC. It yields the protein CASSPLAGVYNEQFF. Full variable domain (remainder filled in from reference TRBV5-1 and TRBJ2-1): KAGVTQTPRYLIKTRGQQVTLSCSPISGHRSVSWYQQTPGQGLQFLFEYFSETQRNKGNFPGRFSGRQFSNSRSEMNVSTLELGDSALYLCASSPLAGVYNEQFFGPGTRLTVL.

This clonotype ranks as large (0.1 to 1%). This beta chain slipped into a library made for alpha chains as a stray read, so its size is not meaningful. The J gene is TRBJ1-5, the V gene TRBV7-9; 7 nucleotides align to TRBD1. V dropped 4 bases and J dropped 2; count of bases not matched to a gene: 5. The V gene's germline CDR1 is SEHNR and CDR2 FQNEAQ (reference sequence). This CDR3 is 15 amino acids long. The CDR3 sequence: CASSSTGSGNQPQHF. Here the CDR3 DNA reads TGTGCCAGCAGCTCGACAGGGTCAGGCAATCAGCCCCAGCATTTT.

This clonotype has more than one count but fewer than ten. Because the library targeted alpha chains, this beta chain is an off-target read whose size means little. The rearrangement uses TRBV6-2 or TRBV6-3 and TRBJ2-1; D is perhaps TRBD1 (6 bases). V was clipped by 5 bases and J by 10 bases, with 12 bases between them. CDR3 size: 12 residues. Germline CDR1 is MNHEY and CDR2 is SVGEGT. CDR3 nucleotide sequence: TGTGCCAGCAGTCCCACGGACAGAGAGCAGTTCTTC. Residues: CASSPTDREQFF.

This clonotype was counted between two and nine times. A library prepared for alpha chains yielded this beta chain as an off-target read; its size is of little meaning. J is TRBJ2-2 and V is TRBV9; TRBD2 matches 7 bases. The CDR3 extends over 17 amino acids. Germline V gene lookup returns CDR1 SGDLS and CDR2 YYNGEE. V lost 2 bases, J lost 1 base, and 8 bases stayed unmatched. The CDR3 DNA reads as TGTGCCAGCAGCGTTCAGCGGGGCCAAGGGAACACCGGGGAGCTGTTTTTT. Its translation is CASSVQRGQGNTGELFF. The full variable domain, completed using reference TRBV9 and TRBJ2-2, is DSGVTQTPKHLITATGQRVTLRCSPRSGDLSVYWYQQSLDQGLQFLIQYYNGEERAKGNILERFSAQQFPDLHSELNLSSLELGDSALYFCASSVQRGQGNTGELFFGEGSRLTVL.

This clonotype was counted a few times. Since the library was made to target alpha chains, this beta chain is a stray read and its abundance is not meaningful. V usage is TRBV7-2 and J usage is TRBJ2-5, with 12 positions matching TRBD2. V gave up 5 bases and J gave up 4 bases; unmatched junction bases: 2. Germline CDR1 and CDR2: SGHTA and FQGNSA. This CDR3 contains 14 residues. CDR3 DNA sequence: TGTGCCAGCAGCCGGACTAGCGGGGTAGAGACCCAGTACTTC. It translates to CASSRTSGVETQYF.

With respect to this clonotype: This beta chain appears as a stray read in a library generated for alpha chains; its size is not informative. CDR3 DNA: TGTGCCAGCAGCCAAGTCCCCGGGGAGCTGTTTTTT. Protein sequence: CASSQVPGELFF. The V call is TRBV14, the J call TRBJ2-2; no firm D call. This CDR3 has 12 residues. Germline values: CDR1 SGHDN, CDR2 FVKESK. V dropped 1 base and J dropped 6 bases, with 3 bases sitting between them.

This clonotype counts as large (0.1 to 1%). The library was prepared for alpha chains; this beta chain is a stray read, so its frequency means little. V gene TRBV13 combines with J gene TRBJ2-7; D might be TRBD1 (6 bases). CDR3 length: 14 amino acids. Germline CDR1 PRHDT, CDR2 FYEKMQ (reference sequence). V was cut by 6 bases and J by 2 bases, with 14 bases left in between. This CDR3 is CASSPKQGAYEQYF. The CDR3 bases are TGTGCCAGCAGTCCAAAACAGGGTGCCTACGAGCAGTACTTC.

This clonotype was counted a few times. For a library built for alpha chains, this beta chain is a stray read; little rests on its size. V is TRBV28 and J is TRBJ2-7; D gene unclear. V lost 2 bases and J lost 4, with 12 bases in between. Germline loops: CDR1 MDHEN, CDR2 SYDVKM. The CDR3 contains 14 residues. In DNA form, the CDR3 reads TGTGCCAGCAGTTTAAACCCCCTTTGGTACGAGCAGTACTTC. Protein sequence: CASSLNPLWYEQYF.

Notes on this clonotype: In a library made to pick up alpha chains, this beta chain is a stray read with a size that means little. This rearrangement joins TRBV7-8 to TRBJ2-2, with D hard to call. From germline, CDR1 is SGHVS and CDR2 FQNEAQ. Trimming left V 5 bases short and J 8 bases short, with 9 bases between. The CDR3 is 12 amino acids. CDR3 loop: CASSLRPGELFF. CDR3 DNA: TGTGCCAGCAGCCTACGCCCGGGGGAGCTGTTTTTT.

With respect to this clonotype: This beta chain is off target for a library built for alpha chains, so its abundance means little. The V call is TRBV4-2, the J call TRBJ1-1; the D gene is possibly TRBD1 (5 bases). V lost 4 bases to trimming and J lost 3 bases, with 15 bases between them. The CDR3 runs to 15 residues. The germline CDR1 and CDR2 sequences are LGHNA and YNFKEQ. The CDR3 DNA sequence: TGTGCCAGCAGCCTTGGCGGAATGGGGGACACTGAAGCTTTCTTT. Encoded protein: CASSLGGMGDTEAFF.

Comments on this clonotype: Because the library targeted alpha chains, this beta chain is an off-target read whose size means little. CDR3 in DNA: TGTGCCAGCAGCTTAGGGACTAGCGGGGGGTCTTACGAGCAGTACTTC. This sequence encodes CASSLGTSGGSYEQYF. The rearrangement joins TRBV7-6 to TRBJ2-7, with 14 bases aligning to TRBD2. The CDR3 consists of 16 residues. V lost 1 base to trimming and J lost 4 bases; unmatched junction nucleotides: 3. CDR1 SGHVS and CDR2 FNYEAQ come from the germline V gene.

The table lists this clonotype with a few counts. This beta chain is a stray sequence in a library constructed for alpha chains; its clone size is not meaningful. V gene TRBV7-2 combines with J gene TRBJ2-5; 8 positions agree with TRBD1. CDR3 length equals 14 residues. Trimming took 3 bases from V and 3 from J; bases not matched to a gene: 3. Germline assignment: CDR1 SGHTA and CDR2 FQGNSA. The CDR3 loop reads CASSLGTGKETQYF. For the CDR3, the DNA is TGTGCCAGCAGCTTGGGGACAGGAAAAGAGACCCAGTACTTC.

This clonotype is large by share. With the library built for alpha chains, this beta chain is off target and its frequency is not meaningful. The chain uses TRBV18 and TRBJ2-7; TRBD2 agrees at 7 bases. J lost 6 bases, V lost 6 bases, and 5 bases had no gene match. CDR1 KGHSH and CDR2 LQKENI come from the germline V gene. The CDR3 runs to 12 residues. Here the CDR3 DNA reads TGTGCCAGCTCGCCCGGGGGGAGCGAGCAGTACTTC. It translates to CASSPGGSEQYF.

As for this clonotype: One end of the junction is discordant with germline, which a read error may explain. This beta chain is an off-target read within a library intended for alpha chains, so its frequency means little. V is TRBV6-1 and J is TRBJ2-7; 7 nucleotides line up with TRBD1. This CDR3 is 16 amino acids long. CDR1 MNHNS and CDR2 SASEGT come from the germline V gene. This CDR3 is CVSSELGTAIVYEQYF. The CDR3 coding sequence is TGTGTCAGCAGTGAACTCGGGACAGCAATTGTCTACGAGCAGTACTTC.